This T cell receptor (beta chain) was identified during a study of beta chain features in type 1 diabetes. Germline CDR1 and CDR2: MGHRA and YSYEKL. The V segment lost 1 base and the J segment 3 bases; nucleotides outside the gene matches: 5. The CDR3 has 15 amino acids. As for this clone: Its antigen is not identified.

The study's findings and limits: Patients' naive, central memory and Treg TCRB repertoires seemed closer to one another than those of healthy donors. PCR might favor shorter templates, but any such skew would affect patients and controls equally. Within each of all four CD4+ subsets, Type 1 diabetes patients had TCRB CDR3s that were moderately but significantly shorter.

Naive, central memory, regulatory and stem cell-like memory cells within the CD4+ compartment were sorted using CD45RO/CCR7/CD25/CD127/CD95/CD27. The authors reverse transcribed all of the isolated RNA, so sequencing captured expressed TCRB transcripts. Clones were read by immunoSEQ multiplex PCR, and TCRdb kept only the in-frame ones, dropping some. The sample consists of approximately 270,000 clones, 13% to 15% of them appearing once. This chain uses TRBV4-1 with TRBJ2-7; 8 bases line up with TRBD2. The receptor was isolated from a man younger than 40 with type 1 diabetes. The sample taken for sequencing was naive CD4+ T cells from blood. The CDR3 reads CASSQASLADYEQYF. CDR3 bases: TGCGCCAGCAGCCAAGCCTCACTAGCGGACTACGAGCAGTACTTC.